A single sample is the source of the 11 T cell receptor beta chains below, sequenced in a study of shared clonotypes between healthy human individuals. The method was immunoSEQ multiplex PCR; TCRdb's version includes in-frame clones alone and lacks a portion of them. Here the sample spans about 510,000 clones, about three quarters being singletons. The sample taken for sequencing was PBMCs. Receptor source: a woman in her thirties or forties in good health. Some clones in this sample may be carry-over from other donors' samples.

The V gene is TRBV7-3, the J gene TRBJ2-2; the D gene is possibly TRBD2 (6 bases). Trimming pared 5 bases from V and 5 bases from J, leaving 15 bases between. Per the germline V gene, CDR1 is SGHTA and CDR2 is FQGTGA. The CDR3 consists of 15 residues. The CDR3 reads CASSRQTGVTGELFF. The DNA for the CDR3 is TGTGCCAGCAGCAGACAGACGGGGGTAACCGGGGAGCTGTTTTTT.

This clone was picked up a small number of times. The chain recombines TRBV11-1 with TRBJ2-5, with 10 nucleotides matching TRBD2. V shed 1 base and J 3 bases; nucleotides not matched to a gene: 2. This CDR3 spans 15 amino acids. From germline, CDR1 is SGHAT and CDR2 FQDESV (reference sequence). CDR3 in DNA: TGTGCCAGCAGCTTAGAACTAGCGGGGAAAGAGACCCAGTACTTC. This sequence encodes CASSLELAGKETQYF. The entire variable domain, with the rest obtained from reference TRBV11-1 and TRBJ2-5, is as follows: EAEVAQSPRYKITEKSQAVAFWCDPISGHATLYWYRQILGQGPELLVQFQDESVVDDSQLPKDRFSAERLKGVDSTLKIQPAELGDSAMYLCASSLELAGKETQYFGPGTRLLVL.

This CDR3 reads CASSPDRVNEKLFF. DNA of the CDR3: TGTGCCAGCAGCCCGGACAGGGTTAATGAAAAACTGTTTTTT. V and J are TRBV7-8 and TRBJ1-4; 8 bases agree with TRBD1. The junction had 3 bases not matched to a gene; V was cut back by 5 bases and J by 4 bases. This CDR3 has 14 amino acids. Germline CDR1 and CDR2: SGHVS and FQNEAQ.

J is TRBJ2-7 and V is TRBV6-1; 8 bases map to TRBD1. From germline, CDR1 is MNHNS and CDR2 SASEGT. CDR3 length: 16 residues. J was trimmed by 3 bases and V by 4 bases; bases with no gene match: 11. CDR3 nucleotides: TGTGCCAGCAGTGGAGGACAGGGAGTAGGTTTCTACGAGCAGTACTTC. This codes for CASSGGQGVGFYEQYF.

This clone has more than one count but fewer than ten. The gene calls are TRBV5-4 and TRBJ2-2, with D uncertain. This CDR3 comprises 14 residues. The ends were cut back, 4 bases at V and 5 bases at J, with 12 bases in the middle. CDR1 is SGHNT and CDR2 is YYREEE in the germline V gene (reference sequence). CDR3 in DNA: TGTGCCAGCAGCCAACCCGATGGAACCGGGGAGCTGTTTTTT. It specifies CASSQPDGTGELFF.

In this sample, this clone turned up a few times. V gene TRBV9 combines with J gene TRBJ1-1; perhaps TRBD1 as D (5 bases). The V gene's germline CDR1 is SGDLS and CDR2 YYNGEE. This CDR3 contains 16 residues. Trimming took off 6 bases at V and 5 bases at J, with 23 bases between the two ends. The CDR3 nucleotides are TGTGCCAGCAACGCCGTAGCGGAGGGGTCGTTAACTGAAGCTTTCTTT. Protein: CASNAVAEGSLTEAFF.

The rearrangement links TRBV7-9 to TRBJ2-1, with D unresolved. Trimming left V 1 base short and J 6 bases short, with 13 bases between. Germline CDR1 reads SEHNR; CDR2 reads FQNEAQ (reference sequence). This CDR3 region has 15 residues. CDR3 loop: CASSLVRLASNEQFF. The CDR3 coding sequence is TGTGCCAGCAGCTTAGTCCGATTAGCCTCCAATGAGCAGTTCTTC.

The chain joins TRBV4-2 to TRBJ2-5, with 7 positions matching TRBD1. The J segment lost 2 bases and the V segment lost 4 bases, leaving 7 bases of the junction unmatched. This CDR3 comprises 15 residues. Germline V gene lookup returns CDR1 LGHNA and CDR2 YNFKEQ. The CDR3 bases are TGTGCCAGCAGCCCCCTGGGACAGACACAAGAGACCCAGTACTTC. As protein: CASSPLGQTQETQYF.

The genes are TRBV28 and TRBJ1-1, with 8 positions matching TRBD1. V shed 3 bases and J 3 bases; nucleotides not matched to a gene: 6. The CDR3 is 15 amino acids. From germline, CDR1 is MDHEN and CDR2 SYDVKM. The CDR3 here is CASSFPTGEDTEAFF. The CDR3 DNA follows: TGTGCCAGCAGTTTCCCGACAGGGGAGGACACTGAAGCTTTCTTT.

With regard to this clone: This likely reflects a read error, since a far larger clone is one base away. The chain combines TRBV10-3 with TRBJ2-6, with a possible D match to TRBD2 (5 bases). V was shortened by 3 bases and J by 0 bases, with 9 bases between the two germline ends. CDR1 and CDR2 from the germline V gene are ENHRY and SYGVKD. There are 16 residues in the CDR3. CDR3 in DNA: TGTGCCATCAGTGAATTGGACTTCTCTGGGGCCAACGTCCTGACTTTC. Its translation: CAISELDFSGANVLTF.

This chain connects TRBV7-8 to TRBJ2-1, with D perhaps matching TRBD2 (6 bases). The length of the CDR3 is 12 residues. The V gene lost 8 bases and the J gene lost 4 bases, with 9 bases spanning the gap. CDR1 is SGHVS and CDR2 is FQNEAQ in the germline V gene. The CDR3 sequence is CASGSGYNEQFF. DNA for the CDR3: TGTGCCAGCGGGAGCGGGTACAATGAGCAGTTCTTC.